The clone carrying this T cell receptor beta chain showed up just a few times. What it binds is unknown. The data derive from a study of beta chain features in type 1 diabetes. Notes on the study in general: Patients with type 1 diabetes carried fewer insertions and had more deletions at their VDJ junctions.

Only one heparinised blood draw was taken per donor, and its volume averaged about 120 mL. Investigators reverse transcribed all isolated RNA, so they sequenced expressed TCRB transcripts. Naive, central memory and regulatory T cell samples averaged roughly 4 million reads. Data came from immunoSEQ multiplex PCR; TCRdb stores just in-frame clones and leaves some out. Here the sample spans some 900,000 clones, under 20% being singletons. CDR1 and CDR2 from the germline V gene are SQVTM and ANQGSEA. The CDR3 has 13 residues. Trimming cost V 3 bases and J 4 bases; bases outside gene matches: 2. The chain uses TRBV29-1 and TRBJ1-1, with 10 positions matching TRBD1. This TCR was sampled from a woman aged 18-29 years in good health. Sample: naive CD4+ T cells from blood. The CDR3 DNA sequence: TGCAGCGTTGAGCGGGACAGGGGCACTGAAGCTTTCTTT. Protein sequence: CSVERDRGTEAFF.